A selection of T cell receptor beta chains follows, all from one sample in a study of blood T cell repertoires in COVID-19. The protocol was immunoSEQ multiplex PCR, while the TCRdb copy is restricted to in-frame clones and leaves out a portion. The table includes 300,000 to 500,000 clones, over 75% detected once. The sequencing input was PBMCs or T cells enriched from blood (not recorded which). The receptors shown here come from a woman aged 30 to 39 with acute COVID-19. The CDR3 runs from the conserved cysteine through the conserved F or W.

J gene: TRBJ2-2; V gene: TRBV6-6; CDR3 protein: CASSPDRVMPGELFF
J gene: TRBJ1-2; V gene: TRBV7-9; CDR3 protein: CASSTSRGGAHYGYTF
J gene: TRBJ1-2; V gene: TRBV7-2; CDR3 protein: CASSLAGRTANYGYTF
J gene: TRBJ1-2; V gene: TRBV5-8; CDR3 protein: CASSLREMGNYGYTF
J gene: TRBJ2-2; V gene: TRBV5-1; CDR3 protein: CASSFLAGGNTGELFF
J gene: TRBJ1-1; V gene: TRBV27; CDR3 protein: CASSIHPRGTEAFF
J gene: TRBJ2-2; V gene: TRBV11-2; CDR3 protein: CASSLVLAGFNTGELFF
J gene: TRBJ2-1; V gene: TRBV15; CDR3 protein: CATRGTGRYEQFF
J gene: TRBJ1-3; V gene: TRBV7-2; CDR3 protein: CASSSTGADGTIYF
J gene: TRBJ1-3; V gene: TRBV9; CDR3 protein: CASSGDPYEGDGNTIYF
J gene: TRBJ2-3; V gene: TRBV9; CDR3 protein: CASSVVGDSITDTQYF
J gene: TRBJ1-5; V gene: TRBV4-1; CDR3 protein: CASSQLGAGGNQPQHF
J gene: TRBJ2-1; V gene: TRBV30; CDR3 protein: CAWSVGGRNEQFF
J gene: TRBJ2-1; V gene: TRBV5-1; CDR3 protein: CASKQGFFTYNEQFF
J gene: TRBJ2-3; V gene: TRBV7-9; CDR3 protein: CASSLVPRPGQGGTDTQYF
J gene: TRBJ1-2; V gene: TRBV2; CDR3 protein: CASSRTGGAGYGYTF
J gene: TRBJ1-2; V gene: TRBV18; CDR3 protein: CASSDTGSDGYTF
J gene: TRBJ1-1; V gene: TRBV10-3; CDR3 protein: CAIRRDRGLGGTEAFF
J gene: TRBJ2-1; V gene: TRBV19; CDR3 protein: CASSIGGRNEQFF
J gene: TRBJ1-5; V gene: TRBV19; CDR3 protein: CASSIGRFNQPQHF
J gene: TRBJ2-5; V gene: TRBV7-3; CDR3 protein: CASSRKTGGGEETQYF
J gene: TRBJ1-5; V gene: TRBV5-5; CDR3 protein: CASSPNTGGNQPQHF
J gene: TRBJ1-2; V gene: TRBV7-6; CDR3 protein: CASSAFRGNGYTF
J gene: TRBJ2-5; V gene: TRBV6-5; CDR3 protein: CASRSVTGETQYF
J gene: TRBJ2-1; V gene: TRBV5-1; CDR3 protein: CASSPSGGIYEQFF
J gene: TRBJ1-5; V gene: TRBV7-2; CDR3 protein: CASSHPQGAWQPQHF
J gene: TRBJ2-3; V gene: TRBV5-1; CDR3 protein: CASSLAMGASTDTQYF
J gene: TRBJ2-3; V gene: TRBV30; CDR3 protein: CAWSSDNTQYF
J gene: TRBJ2-5; V gene: TRBV20-1; CDR3 protein: CSASKETQYF
J gene: TRBJ2-3; V gene: TRBV12-5; CDR3 protein: CASLYSGTDTQYF
J gene: TRBJ1-5; V gene: TRBV29-1; CDR3 protein: CSVLTGGASQPQHF
J gene: TRBJ1-2; V gene: TRBV3-1/TRBV3-2; CDR3 protein: CASSQAGYGYTF
J gene: TRBJ2-1; V gene: TRBV11-3; CDR3 protein: CASSLDVAGPYNEQFF
J gene: TRBJ2-6; V gene: TRBV19; CDR3 protein: CASQVGSGANVLTF
J gene: TRBJ1-4; V gene: TRBV19; CDR3 protein: CASSILNEKLFF
J gene: TRBJ1-4; V gene: TRBV3-1/TRBV3-2; CDR3 protein: CASRPTGPGGEKLFF
J gene: TRBJ1-1; V gene: TRBV7-9; CDR3 protein: CASTLLGTGLSSTEAFF
J gene: TRBJ2-1; V gene: TRBV6-5; CDR3 protein: CASSYSNAGGHNEQFF
J gene: TRBJ1-1; V gene: TRBV5-1; CDR3 protein: CASSLSLGSTEAFF
J gene: TRBJ2-2; V gene: TRBV9; CDR3 protein: CASSALAGTGNTGELFF
J gene: TRBJ1-5; V gene: TRBV19; CDR3 protein: CASSITGRERQPQHF
J gene: TRBJ2-5; V gene: TRBV29-1; CDR3 protein: CSVRSQGGETQYF
J gene: TRBJ1-2; V gene: TRBV5-1; CDR3 protein: CASSLAGTNYGYTF
J gene: TRBJ1-4; V gene: TRBV2; CDR3 protein: CASRGQANEKLFF
J gene: TRBJ2-7; V gene: TRBV6-5; CDR3 protein: CASSPVEGYEQYF
J gene: TRBJ1-4; V gene: TRBV6-5; CDR3 protein: CASSYRGAGEKLFF